The entry below gives a single TCR beta chain sequence along with its context. Its matching antigen is unknown. Libraries were prepared by immunoSEQ multiplex PCR; TCRdb keeps only in-frame clonotypes and omits some of them. The sample has under 150,000 clones, 80% to 90% seen once. The data are from a study of T cell responses to AZD1222 COVID-19 vaccine. Study results and caveats: Without day 14 samples, only post-peak T cell repertoires were studied.

Germline V gene lookup returns CDR1 SNHLY and CDR2 FYNNEI. The length of the CDR3 is 17 residues. The germline V and J ends were trimmed by 1 base and 0 bases, with 14 bases remaining between them. The V and J genes are TRBV2 and TRBJ2-3; D may be TRBD1 or TRBD2 (5 bases each). This material consisted of peripheral blood, taken on day 0 of AZD1222 vaccination. This TCR came from an adult in good health. CDR3 loop: CASSEGWGSSSTDTQYF. CDR3 nucleotides: TGTGCCAGCAGTGAAGGTTGGGGGAGCTCTAGCACAGATACGCAGTATTTT.